This entry is about one T cell receptor beta chain. The entry originates in a study of blood T cell repertoires in COVID-19. Study-level background: Some COVID-19 samples were acute and others convalescent; all came from the United States, Italy and Spain. The analysed material was cDNA or gDNA that came from T cells, B-cell-depleted T cells, or PBMCs.

The CDR3 totals 14 residues. Germline V CDR1 and CDR2: MNHEY, SVGEGT. The V end lost 0 bases, the J end lost 6 bases, and 11 bases lay between the germline ends. Patients of the Seattle cohort, enrolled during active infection, were followed longitudinally. Under the authors' procedure: The assay estimated nucleated cells by amplifying reference gene primers. TCRdb's copy holds only in-frame clones and misses some; the assay was immunoSEQ multiplex PCR. From that table come the V and J calls and clone size; the DNA was used to work out D and trimming. This sample carries fewer than 300,000 clones, more than 85% of them seen once, and the ten largest clones take under 3%.

The J gene is TRBJ2-5, the V gene TRBV6-2 or TRBV6-3; a weak D match, TRBD1 (6 bases). The sequence was obtained from a person aged 18 to 29 with COVID-19, enrolled during active disease. Sequencing was carried out using peripheral blood. The DNA for the CDR3 is TGTGCCAGCAGTTACTCAGGGACACCCAAGACCCAGTACTTC. Its protein is CASSYSGTPKTQYF.